This T cell receptor beta chain was profiled in a study of shared clonotypes between healthy human individuals. Whole-study context: Per donor, CD8 memory used one plate, CD8 naive used two, CD4 memory used three and CD4 naive used three.

Study-level points and caveats: Researchers found naive subsets generally carried larger estimated richness than memory subsets. Clonotype sharing across a handful of donors was observed for roughly 5% of naive CD4 clonotypes.

Germline V gene lookup returns CDR1 MDHEN and CDR2 SYDVKM. V was clipped by 6 bases and J by 8 bases; unmatched bases: 7. There are 13 residues in the CDR3. Only in-frame clones appear in the TCRdb table, and some are missing; sequencing was by immunoSEQ multiplex PCR. Of more than 400,000 clones detected, approximately 95% appear once; the ten largest clones hold under 0.065%. A note on this clone: Its antigen is not known.

Material for sequencing was naive CD4+ T cells sorted from blood. The subset here: CD45RA+ positively selected. V and J are TRBV28 and TRBJ1-5, with 7 bases lining up with TRBD1. The receptor was isolated from a woman in her 30s in good health. CDR3 in DNA: TGTGCCAGCAGCCTGGACAGGATGGAGCCCCAGCATTTT. Protein sequence: CASSLDRMEPQHF.